A selection of T cell receptor beta chains follows, all from one sample in a study of cytomegalovirus exposure and HLA in healthy donors. Profiling relied on immunoSEQ multiplex PCR, and the TCRdb table lists in-frame clones only, not all of them. Here the sample spans approximately 150,000 clones, 87% being singletons. Sequenced: PBMCs. Source of these receptors: a man between 18 and 35 years old in good health and CMV-seropositive. The CDR3 runs from the conserved cysteine through the conserved F or W.

>TRBV28|TRBJ2-3
CASSLGGADTQYF
>TRBV6-1|TRBJ2-1
CASSDRSRILGDEQFF
>TRBV7-7|TRBJ2-2
CASSSTGVTGELFF
>TRBV18|TRBJ1-5
CASSPTENQPQHF
>TRBV7-8|TRBJ2-7
CASSFGTIIYEQYF
>TRBV7-8|TRBJ2-1
CASSLAGSGHSYNEQFF
>TRBV5-4|TRBJ2-6
CASIQGGRVRSGANVLTF
>TRBV5-1|TRBJ2-5
CASSLAGRLMQETQYF
>TRBV7-9|TRBJ1-1
CASIPGTGTTEAFF
>TRBV13|TRBJ1-1
CASSLRDTEAFF
>TRBV5-1|TRBJ2-6
CASSVLTGSGANVLTF
>TRBV4-2|TRBJ2-1
CASSQDSGSGGNEQFF
>TRBV19|TRBJ1-1
CASSIVGIMNTEAFF
>TRBV30|TRBJ2-3
CAWSARGGFTDTQYF
>TRBV5-1|TRBJ2-1
CASSLGSNNEQFF
>TRBV6-1|TRBJ2-5
CASTPGGPEETQYF
>TRBV5-4|TRBJ2-5
CASSLVSLAGQETQYF
>TRBV4-2|TRBJ1-2
CASSHDYLLQGYGYTF
>TRBV28|TRBJ1-6
CASTSGSYNSPLHF
>TRBV10-1|TRBJ2-7
CASSESGGRGRYF
>TRBV5-6|TRBJ2-7
CASSSIQGTRPPYEQYF
>TRBV19|TRBJ1-5
CASSIGKSGDQPQHF
>TRBV19|TRBJ2-3
CASKEALRGTDTQYF
>TRBV19|TRBJ1-1
CASSISSRTEAFF
>TRBV14|TRBJ2-7
CASARFSAGDTGEQYF
>TRBV29-1|TRBJ1-1
CSVEVSGTEAFF
>TRBV6-1|TRBJ1-5
CASSESPGALHSNQPQHF